The 29 T cell receptor beta chains given below trace back to one sample, sequenced in a study of blood T cells in healthy people across ages. Alongside a J-beta primer mix, a sample-barcoded 5' primer served in a second PCR lasting roughly 6 to 12 cycles. Each CDR3 protein gets one entry after TCRdb re-called the 5' RACE reads with MiXCR. The table records 1.5 million to 1.9 million distinct CDR3 sequences, about 45% of them present only once. The sample was blood. The receptors derive from a woman between 18 and 29 years old in good health.

The J gene is TRBJ1-2, the V gene TRBV27; maybe TRBD1 (6 bases). The CDR3 has 13 residues. The V gene lost 5 bases and the J gene lost 8 bases, with 15 bases spanning the gap. The V gene's germline CDR1 is MNHEY and CDR2 SMNVEV (reference sequence). CDR3 amino acids: CASSRANQGGYTF. Here the CDR3 DNA reads TGTGCCAGCAGTCGCGCTAATCAGGGGGGCTACACCTTC.

V gene TRBV6-6 combines with J gene TRBJ1-5, with a weak D call TRBD1 (6 bases). V shed 4 bases and J shed 1 base, with 14 bases lying between them. CDR1 MNHNY and CDR2 SVGAGI come from the germline V gene (reference sequence). The CDR3 is made up of 16 amino acids. Here the CDR3 reads CASSSHREGSNQPQHF. The DNA for the CDR3 is TGTGCCAGCAGTTCCCACAGGGAGGGAAGCAATCAGCCCCAGCATTTT.

This clonotype was picked up a small number of times. The chain employs TRBV7-6 and TRBJ2-7; 7 positions match TRBD2. The CDR3 is 15 amino acids. V shed 5 bases, J shed 6 bases, and the junction held 13 bases outside the gene matches. Germline V gene data show CDR1 as SGHVS and CDR2 as FNYEAQ. The CDR3: CASSRTRSLNGEQYF. The CDR3 nucleotides read TGTGCCAGCAGCAGGACTAGGAGTTTGAATGGCGAGCAGTACTTC.

The rearrangement joins TRBV6-5 to TRBJ2-7, with unresolved D. V lost 4 bases, J lost 5 bases, and 15 bases lay in between. CDR3 length equals 14 residues. Germline CDR1 MNHEY, CDR2 SVGAGI. The chain's CDR3 is CASSWMGLWDEQYF. CDR3 coding DNA: TGTGCCAGCAGTTGGATGGGCCTATGGGACGAGCAGTACTTC.

This clonotype was counted only a few times. The CDR3 nucleotides read TGTGCCAGCGACTGGGGGCGGGATACGCAGTATTTT. As protein: CASDWGRDTQYF. This sequence joins TRBV7-2 and TRBJ2-3; D may be TRBD1 (6 bases). The CDR3 is 12 residues long. The V gene's germline CDR1 is SGHTA and CDR2 FQGNSA. V was clipped by 8 bases and J by 6 bases, with 12 bases between them.

V usage is TRBV9 and J usage is TRBJ2-2, with TRBD1 identical over 8 bases. CDR3 length: 16 amino acids. Germline trimming cut 4 bases from V and 8 bases from J; bases unmatched to any gene: 13. The germline V gene has CDR1 SGDLS and CDR2 YYNGEE. This CDR3 reads CASSHGTGDFVGELFF. In nucleotides, the CDR3 is TGTGCCAGCAGCCACGGGACAGGTGATTTTGTGGGGGAGCTGTTTTTT.

In the case of this clonotype: Sequence at one end of the junction differs from germline and may be a read error. V is TRBV4-3 and J is TRBJ2-7; the D gene is possibly TRBD1 (6 bases). The CDR3 sequence is 16 residues long. Germline V gene lookup returns CDR1 LGHNA and CDR2 YSLEER. The CDR3 DNA follows: TGCGCCGGCAGCCAATACCGGGTGTTGGGACACTACGAGCAGTACTTC. Protein product: CAGSQYRVLGHYEQYF.

The rearrangement uses TRBV7-7 and TRBJ2-2; D is possibly TRBD2 (6 bases). The length of the CDR3 is 13 residues. Per the germline V gene, CDR1 is SSHAT and CDR2 is FNYEAQ (reference sequence). CDR3 in amino acids: CASGRTVTGELFF. CDR3 coding DNA: TGTGCTAGCGGACGAACAGTAACCGGGGAGCTGTTTTTT.

The chain joins TRBV6-5 to TRBJ1-1, with D hard to call. The V end was cut by 2 bases, the J end by 0 bases, with 7 bases between. Germline-derived CDR1 and CDR2 are MNHEY and SVGAGI. The CDR3 has 14 amino acids. The DNA for the CDR3 is TGTGCCAGCAGTTACGGGTTCATGAACACTGAAGCTTTCTTT. This sequence encodes CASSYGFMNTEAFF.

The genes are TRBV7-3 and TRBJ1-1; 10 bases agree with TRBD1. The CDR3 sequence is 16 residues long. Germline CDR1 reads SGHTA; CDR2 reads FQGTGA. Trimming at V came to 5 bases and at J to 3 bases, leaving 9 bases not matched to a gene. As DNA, the CDR3 is TGTGCCAGCAGCCCCGGGACAGGGGATTGGGACACTGAAGCTTTCTTT. Residues: CASSPGTGDWDTEAFF.

This chain uses TRBV6-5 with TRBJ1-2, with 7 bases that match TRBD1. The CDR3 is 14 residues long. Germline V lookup: CDR1 MNHEY, CDR2 SVGAGI. Trimming cost V 7 bases and J 4 bases; bases outside gene matches: 9. The CDR3 here is CASKARQGTYGYTF. In DNA, the CDR3 is TGTGCCAGCAAAGCCAGACAGGGAACCTATGGCTACACCTTC.

The rearrangement links TRBV12-3 or TRBV12-4 to TRBJ2-7, with a weak D call TRBD1 (5 bases). The J call may not be correct, given that the DNA end is closer to TRBJ2-5. The CDR3 extends over 13 amino acids. CDR3 in DNA: TGTGCCAGCAGTTTAAGGGGTTGGGAGACCCAGTACTTC. It specifies CASSLRGWETQYF.

This clonotype has more than one count but fewer than ten. The rearrangement uses TRBV6-2 or TRBV6-3 and TRBJ2-1; perhaps TRBD2 as D (5 bases). Germline-derived CDR1 and CDR2 are MNHEY and SVGEGT. The CDR3 covers 14 residues. Trimming removed 5 bases from V and 3 bases from J, with 11 bases in between. The CDR3 protein is CASSQRTVYNEQFF. The CDR3 DNA reads as TGTGCCAGCAGTCAGCGGACGGTCTACAATGAGCAGTTCTTC.

This clonotype was seen ten or more times. The rearrangement joins TRBV12-3 or TRBV12-4 to TRBJ2-7; D unclear. The CDR3 is made up of 11 amino acids. Trimming removed 3 bases at V and 5 bases at J, with 5 bases between. This chain's CDR3 is CASSLKHEQYF. DNA of the CDR3: TGTGCCAGCAGTTTGAAGCACGAGCAGTACTTC.

In this sample, this clonotype turned up a few times. The chain combines TRBV7-6 with TRBJ1-5; a possible D gene is TRBD1 (5 bases). CDR3 length equals 16 residues. The V gene lost 5 bases and the J gene lost 4 bases, with 18 bases spanning the gap. CDR1 SGHVS and CDR2 FNYEAQ come from the germline V gene. CDR3 region: CASSPSSTGGNQPQHF. The CDR3 nucleotides read TGTGCCAGCAGCCCCTCTTCAACGGGGGGGAATCAGCCCCAGCATTTT.

This clonotype appeared many times. V usage is TRBV24-1 and J usage is TRBJ2-7; D not certain. The V end was cut by 3 bases, the J end by 2 bases, with 10 bases between. The germline V gene has CDR1 KGHDR and CDR2 SFDVKD. The CDR3 loop spans 14 amino acids. The CDR3 DNA reads as TGTGCCACCAGTGATCCCGATTTAGCCTACGAGCAGTACTTC. It yields the protein CATSDPDLAYEQYF.

The CDR3 nucleotides read TGTGCCATCAGTGAGTCAGTGAACCGGCGTGAAAAACTGTTTTTT. Translation: CAISESVNRREKLFF. The chain recombines TRBV10-3 with TRBJ1-4; no clear D gene. Trimming stripped 0 bases from V and 7 bases from J, with 12 bases between. The CDR3 has 15 residues. The germline V gene has CDR1 ENHRY and CDR2 SYGVKD.

This clonotype was counted only a few times. The chain carries TRBV6-2 or TRBV6-3 and TRBJ2-7; TRBD2 is a possible D gene (6 bases). Germline V gene sequence: CDR1 MNHEY, CDR2 SVGEGT. The V end was cut by 6 bases, the J end by 2 bases, with 17 bases between. CDR3 length: 15 residues. The CDR3 DNA follows: TGTGCCAGCAGGACCCTGGGACTGGCCGCCTACGAGCAGTACTTC. This translates into CASRTLGLAAYEQYF.

J is TRBJ2-2 and V is TRBV2, with D possibly TRBD2 on 5 matching bases. V was clipped by 0 bases and J by 0 bases, with 8 bases between them. Germline loops: CDR1 SNHLY, CDR2 FYNNEI. This CDR3 comprises 16 residues. The CDR3 here is CASSEAYGANTGELFF. The CDR3 DNA reads as TGTGCCAGCAGTGAAGCGTACGGGGCGAACACCGGGGAGCTGTTTTTT.

There are a few counts of this clonotype. V and J are TRBV7-2 and TRBJ1-6; 9 bases fit TRBD1. The CDR3 contains 17 residues. V dropped 2 bases and J dropped 10; count of bases not matched to a gene: 12. CDR1 is SGHTA, CDR2 FQGNSA, per germline. CDR3 loop: CASSLSPPGQGKSPLHF. In nucleotides, the CDR3 is TGTGCCAGCAGCTTATCGCCCCCGGGACAGGGAAAGTCACCCCTCCACTTT. The variable domain in full, completed from reference TRBV7-2 and TRBJ1-6, reads GAGVSQSPSNKVTEKGKDVELRCDPISGHTALYWYRQSLGQGLEFLIYFQGNSAPDKSGLPSDRFSAERTGGSVSTLTIQRTQQEDSAVYLCASSLSPPGQGKSPLHFGNGTRLTVT.

This chain links TRBV5-4 with TRBJ2-5, with 11 bases lining up with TRBD2. The germline CDR1 and CDR2 sequences are SGHNT and YYREEE (reference sequence). V lost 6 bases, J lost 11 bases, and 15 bases stayed unmatched. The CDR3 has 15 amino acids. CDR3 loop: CASTYSGGENNEQYF. The CDR3 DNA reads as TGTGCCAGCACCTATAGCGGGGGGGAAAACAATGAGCAGTACTTC. Drawing the rest from reference TRBV5-4 and TRBJ2-5, the complete variable domain is ETGVTQSPTHLIKTRGQQVTLRCSSQSGHNTVSWYQQALGQGPQFIFQYYREEENGRGNFPPRFSGLQFPNYSSELNVNALELDDSALYLCASTYSGGENNEQYFGPGTRLLVL.

The chain recombines TRBV20-1 with TRBJ2-1, with TRBD2 matching over 7 bases. Germline lookup yields CDR1 DFQATT and CDR2 SNEGSKA (reference sequence). The ends lost 0 bases at V and 3 bases at J; junction bases unmatched: 20. CDR3 length: 20 residues. This CDR3 is CSARDLRTVDRGGDYNEQFF. The CDR3 coding sequence is TGCAGTGCTAGAGATCTAAGAACGGTGGACCGGGGAGGGGACTACAATGAGCAGTTCTTC.

Remarks on this clonotype: The junction shows a germline mismatch at one end, possibly a read error. The chain recombines TRBV12-3 or TRBV12-4 with TRBJ2-3; the match to TRBD2 covers 7 bases. The CDR3 consists of 15 residues. CDR3 loop: CASSLVGGTVDAQYF. CDR3 coding DNA: TGTGCCAGCAGTTTGGTCGGGGGGACCGTAGATGCGCAGTATTTT.

In its sample, this clonotype was seen once. The chain is built from TRBV7-6 and TRBJ2-3; TRBD2 is a possible D gene (5 bases). The CDR3 consists of 15 residues. V shed 5 bases and J shed 7 bases, with 19 bases lying between them. CDR1 and CDR2 (germline): SGHVS, FNYEAQ. The CDR3 protein is CASSLLLAGLNTQYF. The CDR3 DNA is TGTGCCAGCAGCCTACTTCTAGCCGGTCTAAATACGCAGTATTTT.

The V gene is TRBV4-3, the J gene TRBJ2-1, with D unclear. The V gene lost 1 base and the J gene lost 2 bases, with 9 bases spanning the gap. The germline V gene encodes CDR1 LGHNA and CDR2 YSLEER. The CDR3 extends over 15 amino acids. The CDR3 region has the DNA TGCGCCAGCAGCCAAGGGGATTCCCCCTACAATGAGCAGTTCTTC. Translated: CASSQGDSPYNEQFF.

This clonotype was counted between two and nine times. This chain uses TRBV10-3 with TRBJ1-2; D remains ambiguous. Germline V lookup: CDR1 ENHRY, CDR2 SYGVKD. Trimming removed 6 bases at V and 5 bases at J, with 4 bases between. The CDR3 totals 10 residues. The CDR3 spells CAIRDYGYTF. CDR3 coding DNA: TGTGCCATCAGGGATTATGGCTACACCTTC.

V usage is TRBV29-1 and J usage is TRBJ1-1; 7 nucleotides match TRBD1. The CDR3 contains 13 residues. CDR1 and CDR2 from the germline V gene are SQVTM and ANQGSEA. Germline trimming cut 7 bases from V and 5 bases from J; bases unmatched to any gene: 10. The chain's CDR3 is CSAEGQFGTEAFF. CDR3 coding DNA: TGCAGCGCCGAGGGACAGTTTGGTACTGAAGCTTTCTTT.

The rearrangement uses TRBV29-1 and TRBJ2-7, with TRBD2 identical over 10 bases. Germline CDR1 reads SQVTM; CDR2 reads ANQGSEA. The CDR3 length is 13 residues. Trimming cost V 4 bases and J 4 bases; bases outside gene matches: 4. The CDR3 region is CSVGPSGGYEQYF. In DNA form, the CDR3 reads TGCAGCGTTGGGCCTAGCGGGGGATACGAGCAGTACTTC.

CDR3 protein: CASSPAAGFDEQYF. CDR3 DNA: TGCGCCAGCAGCCCCGCTGCGGGGTTCGACGAGCAGTACTTC. The genes are TRBV5-1 and TRBJ2-7; tentatively, D is TRBD2 (6 bases). The CDR3 contains 14 residues. V was trimmed by 4 bases and J by 5 bases, leaving 16 bases between them. The germline gives CDR1 SGHRS, CDR2 YFSETQ.